Listed below are T cell receptor beta chains from one sample, sequenced in a study of cytomegalovirus exposure and HLA in healthy donors. The assay was immunoSEQ multiplex PCR, and TCRdb's table has in-frame clones only and misses some. The sample shows some 140,000 clones, 79% of them seen only once. Sequenced sample: PBMCs. The receptors originated from a man aged 35 to 55 in good health and CMV-seropositive. The CDR3 runs from the conserved cysteine through the conserved F or W. The D gene is left open where the match is weak. Clone size is given for some rows only: seen once, a few or many times, or a class if the clone is expanded.

d_call: TRBD1
j_call: TRBJ2-7
cdr3_length: 14
clone_size: once
v_call: TRBV28
cdr3_aa: CASWGTGRRNGQYF
cdr3_nt: TGTGCCAGCTGGGGGACAGGGAGGAGGAACGGGCAGTACTTC

d_call: NA
j_call: TRBJ2-2
cdr3_length: 16
clone_size: NA
v_call: TRBV19
cdr3_aa: CASSIGPRLNTGELFF
cdr3_nt: TGTGCCAGTAGTATAGGGCCACGACTTAACACCGGGGAGCTGTTTTTT

d_call: NA
j_call: TRBJ2-3
cdr3_length: 14
clone_size: NA
v_call: TRBV11-2
cdr3_aa: CASSFGDLTDTQYF
cdr3_nt: TGTGCCAGCAGCTTTGGAGACCTTACAGATACGCAGTATTTT

d_call: NA
j_call: TRBJ1-1
cdr3_length: 16
clone_size: few
v_call: TRBV9
cdr3_aa: CASSVGGVGRVTEAFF
cdr3_nt: TGTGCCAGCAGCGTAGGCGGGGTAGGGAGGGTCACTGAAGCTTTCTTT

d_call: TRBD2
j_call: TRBJ2-4
cdr3_length: 14
clone_size: NA
v_call: TRBV7-6
cdr3_aa: CASSPTSGKNIQYF
cdr3_nt: TGTGCCAGCAGCCCAACTAGCGGCAAAAACATTCAGTACTTC

d_call: NA
j_call: TRBJ1-5
cdr3_length: 17
clone_size: NA
v_call: TRBV10-3
cdr3_aa: CAISESSVGAGNQPQHF
cdr3_nt: TGTGCCATCAGTGAGTCGAGTGTCGGCGCAGGGAATCAGCCCCAGCATTTT

d_call: TRBD1
j_call: TRBJ2-7
cdr3_length: 14
clone_size: NA
v_call: TRBV7-9
cdr3_aa: CASSPGQGAYEQYF
cdr3_nt: TGTGCCAGCAGCCCCGGACAGGGAGCTTACGAGCAGTACTTC

d_call: NA
j_call: TRBJ2-2
cdr3_length: 13
clone_size: NA
v_call: TRBV11-3
cdr3_aa: CASSSLRAGELFF
cdr3_nt: TGTGCCAGCAGCTCCCTGCGGGCCGGGGAGCTGTTTTTT

d_call: NA
j_call: TRBJ1-1
cdr3_length: 11
clone_size: NA
v_call: TRBV28
cdr3_aa: CAAEGNTEAFF
cdr3_nt: TGTGCGGCGGAGGGGAACACTGAAGCTTTCTTT

d_call: TRBD1
j_call: TRBJ2-7
cdr3_length: 13
clone_size: NA
v_call: TRBV5-1
cdr3_aa: CASSSGQGYEQYF
cdr3_nt: TGCGCCAGCAGCTCGGGACAGGGGTACGAGCAGTACTTC

d_call: NA
j_call: TRBJ1-1
cdr3_length: 13
clone_size: NA
v_call: TRBV7-3
cdr3_aa: CASSLTMNTEAFF
cdr3_nt: TGTGCCAGCAGCTTGACAATGAACACTGAAGCTTTCTTT

d_call: NA
j_call: TRBJ2-1
cdr3_length: 14
clone_size: NA
v_call: TRBV6-5
cdr3_aa: CASSLRGSYNEQFF
cdr3_nt: TGTGCCAGCAGCCTAAGAGGGTCATACAATGAGCAGTTCTTC

d_call: NA
j_call: TRBJ2-7
cdr3_length: 14
clone_size: NA
v_call: TRBV15
cdr3_aa: CATSRRGSQDEQYF
cdr3_nt: TGTGCCACCAGCAGAAGAGGGTCCCAAGACGAGCAGTACTTC

d_call: NA
j_call: TRBJ1-5
cdr3_length: 16
clone_size: once
v_call: TRBV28
cdr3_aa: CASSPSRGQLNQPQHF
cdr3_nt: TGTGCCAGCAGTCCGTCCAGGGGCCAACTCAATCAGCCCCAGCATTTT

d_call: NA
j_call: TRBJ1-5
cdr3_length: 17
clone_size: few
v_call: TRBV5-1
cdr3_aa: CASSLSGENLSNQPQHF
cdr3_nt: TGCGCCAGCAGCTTATCAGGGGAGAACCTTAGCAATCAGCCCCAGCATTTT

d_call: TRBD2
j_call: TRBJ2-7
cdr3_length: 14
clone_size: NA
v_call: TRBV6-5
cdr3_aa: CASRVAGWVYEQYF
cdr3_nt: TGTGCCAGCAGAGTAGCGGGGTGGGTCTACGAGCAGTACTTC

d_call: NA
j_call: TRBJ1-4
cdr3_length: 13
clone_size: few
v_call: TRBV28
cdr3_aa: CASSWGRNEKLFF
cdr3_nt: TGTGCCAGCAGTTGGGGCCGTAATGAAAAACTGTTTTTT

d_call: NA
j_call: TRBJ1-5
cdr3_length: 15
clone_size: once
v_call: TRBV2
cdr3_aa: CASSEASNSNQPQHF
cdr3_nt: TGTGCCAGCAGTGAGGCCAGTAATAGCAATCAGCCCCAGCATTTT

d_call: TRBD2
j_call: TRBJ2-3
cdr3_length: 16
clone_size: NA
v_call: TRBV19
cdr3_aa: CASSMRLAGDTDTQYF
cdr3_nt: TGTGCCAGTAGTATGAGGCTAGCGGGAGACACAGATACGCAGTATTTT

d_call: NA
j_call: TRBJ2-7
cdr3_length: 14
clone_size: NA
v_call: TRBV5-4
cdr3_aa: CASSRDSHAYEQYF
cdr3_nt: TGTGCCAGCAGCAGAGACAGTCACGCCTACGAGCAGTACTTC

d_call: NA
j_call: TRBJ1-2
cdr3_length: 15
clone_size: NA
v_call: TRBV27
cdr3_aa: CASSLRSQGSYGYTF
cdr3_nt: TGTGCCAGCAGTTTAAGATCGCAGGGGAGCTATGGCTACACCTTC

d_call: NA
j_call: TRBJ1-1
cdr3_length: 13
clone_size: NA
v_call: TRBV14
cdr3_aa: CASSFDTNTEAFF
cdr3_nt: TGTGCCAGCAGCTTCGACACGAACACTGAAGCTTTCTTT

d_call: NA
j_call: TRBJ1-3
cdr3_length: 15
clone_size: once
v_call: TRBV5-4
cdr3_aa: CASSLGTPSGNTIYF
cdr3_nt: TGTGCCAGCAGCTTGGGGACTCCCTCCGGAAACACCATATATTTT

d_call: TRBD1
j_call: TRBJ2-7
cdr3_length: 14
clone_size: NA
v_call: TRBV5-1
cdr3_aa: CASSSGTGLDEQYF
cdr3_nt: TGCGCCAGCAGCTCCGGGACAGGGCTCGACGAGCAGTACTTC

d_call: TRBD2
j_call: TRBJ2-5
cdr3_length: 15
clone_size: NA
v_call: TRBV2
cdr3_aa: CASSLGLAGVETQYF
cdr3_nt: TGTGCCAGCAGTTTGGGACTAGCGGGAGTGGAGACCCAGTACTTC

d_call: TRBD1
j_call: TRBJ2-1
cdr3_length: 15
clone_size: NA
v_call: TRBV19
cdr3_aa: CASSIEVQGYNEQFF
cdr3_nt: TGTGCCAGTAGTATAGAAGTACAGGGGTACAATGAGCAGTTCTTC

d_call: NA
j_call: TRBJ1-6
cdr3_length: 13
clone_size: NA
v_call: TRBV19
cdr3_aa: CASSNQGFSPLHF
cdr3_nt: TGTGCCAGTAGTAACCAGGGGTTCTCACCCCTCCACTTT

d_call: TRBD1
j_call: TRBJ2-7
cdr3_length: 13
clone_size: NA
v_call: TRBV6-1
cdr3_aa: CASNGQANYEQYF
cdr3_nt: TGTGCCAGCAATGGACAGGCCAACTACGAGCAGTACTTC

d_call: NA
j_call: TRBJ1-2
cdr3_length: 12
clone_size: NA
v_call: TRBV6-5
cdr3_aa: CASQSRYRGYTF
cdr3_nt: TGTGCCAGTCAAAGTCGGTATCGTGGCTACACCTTC

d_call: NA
j_call: TRBJ2-1
cdr3_length: 13
clone_size: NA
v_call: TRBV5-4
cdr3_aa: CASSTARANEQFF
cdr3_nt: TGTGCCAGCAGCACCGCCAGGGCCAATGAGCAGTTCTTC

d_call: NA
j_call: TRBJ2-7
cdr3_length: 14
clone_size: NA
v_call: TRBV28
cdr3_aa: CASSLWTRYYEQYF
cdr3_nt: TGTGCCAGCAGTTTGTGGACTCGATACTACGAGCAGTACTTC

d_call: TRBD2
j_call: TRBJ2-2
cdr3_length: 17
clone_size: NA
v_call: TRBV7-8
cdr3_aa: CASSLGGAGGPGGELFF
cdr3_nt: TGTGCCAGCAGCTTAGGCGGGGCGGGAGGGCCTGGCGGGGAGCTGTTTTTT

d_call: TRBD2
j_call: TRBJ2-7
cdr3_length: 12
clone_size: NA
v_call: TRBV7-9
cdr3_aa: CSSSHLADEQYF
cdr3_nt: TGTTCCAGCAGCCACCTAGCGGATGAGCAGTACTTC

d_call: TRBD2
j_call: TRBJ2-5
cdr3_length: 17
clone_size: NA
v_call: TRBV2
cdr3_aa: CASSAPLLAGGGETQYF
cdr3_nt: TGTGCCAGCAGTGCCCCCCTTTTAGCGGGAGGTGGAGAGACCCAGTACTTC

d_call: NA
j_call: TRBJ1-3
cdr3_length: 14
clone_size: NA
v_call: TRBV18
cdr3_aa: CASSTENSGNTIYF
cdr3_nt: TGTGCCAGCAGTACAGAGAACTCTGGAAACACCATATATTTT

d_call: NA
j_call: TRBJ2-7
cdr3_length: 14
clone_size: NA
v_call: TRBV7-9
cdr3_aa: CASSLSGLPYEQYF
cdr3_nt: TGTGCCAGCAGCCTCTCGGGACTGCCCTACGAGCAGTACTTC

d_call: NA
j_call: TRBJ1-1
cdr3_length: 13
clone_size: NA
v_call: TRBV4-1
cdr3_aa: CASSQEWSTEAFF
cdr3_nt: TGCGCCAGCAGCCAAGAATGGAGCACTGAAGCTTTCTTT

d_call: TRBD1
j_call: TRBJ1-6
cdr3_length: 17
clone_size: NA
v_call: TRBV11-3
cdr3_aa: CASTHPPPGQYNSPLHF
cdr3_nt: TGTGCCAGCACCCACCCCCCACCGGGACAGTATAATTCACCCCTCCACTTT

d_call: TRBD1
j_call: TRBJ2-3
cdr3_length: 13
clone_size: few
v_call: TRBV5-1
cdr3_aa: CASSSTGANTQYF
cdr3_nt: TGCGCCAGCAGCTCGACAGGGGCAAATACGCAGTATTTT

d_call: TRBD1
j_call: TRBJ2-7
cdr3_length: 12
clone_size: NA
v_call: TRBV2
cdr3_aa: CASKGQPHEQYF
cdr3_nt: TGTGCCAGCAAGGGACAGCCCCACGAGCAGTACTTC